This T cell receptor (beta chain) was found in a study of cytomegalovirus exposure and HLA in healthy donors. Amplification used 60 Vbeta primers and 13 Jbeta primers. The protocol was immunoSEQ multiplex PCR, while the TCRdb copy is restricted to in-frame clones and leaves out a portion. The top ten hold 1.5% to 2% of the sample, which has about 190,000 clones, around 77% seen once. The germline gives CDR1 GTSNPN, CDR2 SVGIG (reference sequence). CDR3 length: 14 amino acids. After removal of 0 bases from V and 3 bases from J, the junction contained 2 bases not matched to a gene. Sample: PBMCs. The chain couples TRBV30 to TRBJ1-1; 9 nucleotides align to TRBD1. The TCR was taken from a woman aged 18-29 years in good health and CMV-seronegative. CDR3 sequence (DNA): TGTGCCTGGAGTGTCAGGGACAGGGACACTGAAGCTTTCTTT. Protein: CAWSVRDRDTEAFF. Full variable domain (remainder filled in from reference TRBV30 and TRBJ1-1): SQTIHQWPATLVQPVGSPLSLECTVEGTSNPNLYWYRQAAGRGLQLLFYSVGIGQISSEVPQNLSASRPQDRQFILSSKKLLLSDSGFYLCAWSVRDRDTEAFFGQGTRLTVV.